This TCR beta chain was captured in a study of tissue T cells after allogeneic stem cell transplantation. Broader study findings: This small cohort was clinically heterogeneous, and sampling depth was a limitation. TCR repertoires tracked anatomic similarity, regardless of disease or transplant status.

Notes on this clone: No antigen is known for it. Gene names are the mouse ones. The missing CDR3 end, 1 residue past where the read stops, is filled in from the germline J gene.

Described time point: mouse harvest day 7 after allogeneic transplant. Each mouse received 10^7 T-cell-depleted marrow cells plus 10^6 splenic CD5+ T cells by tail vein. Tissues came from B6→BALB/c major-mismatch GVHD mice at day 7 or 14. Measured with immunoSEQ multiplex PCR; TCRdb has only the in-frame clones, and not every one. The table shows 8,000 to 8,500 clones, with around 40% occurring only once. The CDR3 loop spans 13 amino acids. Germline V lookup: CDR1 SNHLY, CDR2 FYNGKV (reference sequence). V dropped 5 bases and J dropped 2; count of bases not matched to a gene: 1. The V gene is TRBV3, the J gene TRBJ2-7; 9 bases match TRBD1. Sequenced: skin. The sequence was collected from a female BALB/c mouse given C57BL/6 T cells with graft-versus-host disease after an allogeneic hematopoietic cell transplant. This CDR3 reads CASSRDRAYEQYF. CDR3 DNA, as far as it was read: TGTGCCAGCAGCCGGGACAGGGCCTATGAACAGTAC.